The clone carrying this T cell receptor (beta chain) was detected many times. As yet, its antigen is unknown. In germline, CDR1 is SEHNR, CDR2 FQNEAQ (reference sequence). Deletions cut 5 bases from V and 4 bases from J, with 18 bases between. The CDR3 has 15 amino acids. The sample comes from a study of T cells in Graves' hyperthyroidism and ophthalmopathy. Whole-study context: Prior to any treatment, at the point of initial diagnosis, peripheral blood was collected. Study findings and constraints: Blood also showed most of the thyroid clonotypes that were expanded above 0.001.

Criteria for exclusion of patients were uncontrolled infection, other autoimmune disease, pregnancy or lactation. PBMCs were derived from roughly 10 ml fresh peripheral blood. Amplified regions were TCR beta CDR3 sequences from RNA transcripts. The HTBI set primed first-round TCR CDR3 RT-PCR. TCRdb analysed the multiplex PCR reads with MiXCR anew, one entry per CDR3 protein. The sample carries approximately 690,000 distinct CDR3 sequences, roughly 15% recorded once. Sequencing used blood. The gene calls are TRBV7-9 and TRBJ2-7, with D perhaps TRBD1 (6 bases). The clonotype comes from a woman aged 50 to 65 with Graves' ophthalmopathy. CDR3 sequence (DNA): TGTGCCAGCAGCCCCATAGGACAGTGGACATACGAGCAGTACTTC. Translated, it gives CASSPIGQWTYEQYF.